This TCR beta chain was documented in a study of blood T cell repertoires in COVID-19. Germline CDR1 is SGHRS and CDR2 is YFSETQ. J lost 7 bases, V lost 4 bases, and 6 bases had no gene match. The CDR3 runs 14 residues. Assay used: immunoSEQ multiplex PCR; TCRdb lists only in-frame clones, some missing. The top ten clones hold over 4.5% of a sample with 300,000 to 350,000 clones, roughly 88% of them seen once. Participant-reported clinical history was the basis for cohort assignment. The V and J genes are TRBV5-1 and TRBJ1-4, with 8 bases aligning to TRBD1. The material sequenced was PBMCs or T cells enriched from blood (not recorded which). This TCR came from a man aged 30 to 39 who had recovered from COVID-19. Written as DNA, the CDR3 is TGCGCCAGCAGCCCCGGGACAGGTGCTGAAAAACTGTTTTTT. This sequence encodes CASSPGTGAEKLFF.